This TCR beta chain derives from a study of OX40 agonist ivuxolimab in advanced cancers. The study in broad terms: Ivuxolimab, which targeted the costimulatory receptor OX40 (CD134), was an agonistic, fully human IgG2 monoclonal antibody. Intravenous ivuxolimab was administered to patients every 2 weeks at six dose levels: 0.01, 0.1, 0.3, 1.5, 3 and 10 mg/kg. Of the roughly 53 patients in dose escalation, around 19 had hepatocellular carcinoma, approximately 15 had melanoma, 9 had renal cell carcinoma and 9 had head and neck cancer. The dose-escalation cohort was 82.7% male with a mean age of about 58 years, ranging from roughly 20 to 80. Prior anti-PD-1, anti-PD-L1 or anti-CTLA-4 therapy was permitted, and checkpoint inhibitors had been received by about two fifths of dose-escalation patients. Three dose-escalation patients achieved partial responses, one with hepatocellular carcinoma and two with cutaneous melanoma. The point of sequencing TCRbeta in the periphery was to test whether ivuxolimab changed TCR sequence diversity and drove clonal T-cell expansion. The paper covers the monotherapy dose-escalation part of the phase I ivuxolimab trial, which included N = 52 patients.

To sequence the TCRbeta CDR3 region, genomic DNA was isolated from the sorted cells. The immunoSEQ Assay was used for sequencing of TCRbeta CDR3 regions. The clones in this table, taken by TCRdb from immuneACCESS, are in-frame only. Not every clone is retained; where verified, under half of the shortfall comes from an unresolved V gene, and the cause of the rest is unknown. The sample profile shows about 46,000 clones; 88% of them were found once. The ten largest clones take up roughly 54% of the sample. The germline V gene sets CDR1 to SGHRS and CDR2 to YFSETQ. From the cysteine through the phenylalanine, the CDR3 covers 12 amino acids. The only DNA kept is the CDR3, 36 bases in frame from the first base. The junction carries 9 bases between V and J, which are trimmed by 0 bases and 14 bases respectively. The table lists this clone with a few counts. It has no known antigen specificity. No much larger clonotype is one base removed from it; base qualities were not supplied.

Patients with a history of autoimmune disease or receiving systemic immunosuppression were excluded from the trial. In every dose cohort, peripheral blood was drawn for TCR sequencing at baseline, cycle 4 day 1, and cycle 7 day 1. The samples were taken from a phase I, first-in-human, multicenter, open-label dose-escalation trial of ivuxolimab. The trial enrolled adults with locally advanced or metastatic head and neck squamous cell, hepatocellular, melanoma or renal cell carcinoma. Before TCR sequencing, CD4+ T cells and CD8+ T cells were sorted from peripheral blood as separate populations. The paper's findings and limits, for the study overall: At doses of 0.1 to 3.0 mg/kg, clonal expansion of both CD4+ and CD8+ T cells in blood was seen between baseline and week 6. The antigen specificity of the clonally expanded peripheral T cells was not determined. In partial responders in the 0.1-3.0 mg/kg groups, normalized peripheral clonal expansion was found to be among the lowest, especially among CD8+ T cells. Low levels of normalized T-cell clonal expansion were also seen in some patients who did not respond. On average, CD8+ T cells showed more expanded clones than CD4+ T cells after ivuxolimab.

The chain uses TRBV5-1 and TRBJ1-6; the D gene is perhaps TRBD1, from 6 matching bases. This TCR derives from an adult with an advanced solid tumor such as melanoma, head and neck, liver or kidney cancer. Here the sequenced sample was CD4+ or CD8+ T cells sorted from blood, taken in a trial of the OX40 agonist ivuxolimab. The DNA sequence reads TGCGCCAGCAGCTTGGGGCAGGGGACCCTCCACTTT. This codes for CASSLGQGTLHF.